This T cell receptor beta chain was obtained from a study of human T cells and chemical hapten exposure. TCRdb called the RACE reads again in MiXCR, with one record for every CDR3 protein. Here the sample spans roughly 260,000 distinct CDR3 sequences, approximately 8.6% being singletons. This clonotype occurred a few times. There are 15 residues in the CDR3. The V end was cut by 1 base, the J end by 3 bases, with 11 bases between. Per germline, CDR1 SEHNR and CDR2 FQNEAQ (reference sequence). As to time point: pre-sensitization, week 0. Noted treatment: therapeutic diphenylcyclopropenone sensitization with weekly scalp DPC.

The TCR originated in a woman in her thirties or forties with alopecia areata. Some clones in this sample may be carry-over from other donors' samples. The material was whole blood, obtained in connection with sensitization to the hapten diphenylcyclopropenone (DPC). The V gene is TRBV7-9, the J gene TRBJ2-3; D may be TRBD1 (6 bases). The CDR3 DNA is TGTGCCAGCAGCTTAGACACAGGGCGGACAGATACGCAGTATTTT. Its translation: CASSLDTGRTDTQYF.